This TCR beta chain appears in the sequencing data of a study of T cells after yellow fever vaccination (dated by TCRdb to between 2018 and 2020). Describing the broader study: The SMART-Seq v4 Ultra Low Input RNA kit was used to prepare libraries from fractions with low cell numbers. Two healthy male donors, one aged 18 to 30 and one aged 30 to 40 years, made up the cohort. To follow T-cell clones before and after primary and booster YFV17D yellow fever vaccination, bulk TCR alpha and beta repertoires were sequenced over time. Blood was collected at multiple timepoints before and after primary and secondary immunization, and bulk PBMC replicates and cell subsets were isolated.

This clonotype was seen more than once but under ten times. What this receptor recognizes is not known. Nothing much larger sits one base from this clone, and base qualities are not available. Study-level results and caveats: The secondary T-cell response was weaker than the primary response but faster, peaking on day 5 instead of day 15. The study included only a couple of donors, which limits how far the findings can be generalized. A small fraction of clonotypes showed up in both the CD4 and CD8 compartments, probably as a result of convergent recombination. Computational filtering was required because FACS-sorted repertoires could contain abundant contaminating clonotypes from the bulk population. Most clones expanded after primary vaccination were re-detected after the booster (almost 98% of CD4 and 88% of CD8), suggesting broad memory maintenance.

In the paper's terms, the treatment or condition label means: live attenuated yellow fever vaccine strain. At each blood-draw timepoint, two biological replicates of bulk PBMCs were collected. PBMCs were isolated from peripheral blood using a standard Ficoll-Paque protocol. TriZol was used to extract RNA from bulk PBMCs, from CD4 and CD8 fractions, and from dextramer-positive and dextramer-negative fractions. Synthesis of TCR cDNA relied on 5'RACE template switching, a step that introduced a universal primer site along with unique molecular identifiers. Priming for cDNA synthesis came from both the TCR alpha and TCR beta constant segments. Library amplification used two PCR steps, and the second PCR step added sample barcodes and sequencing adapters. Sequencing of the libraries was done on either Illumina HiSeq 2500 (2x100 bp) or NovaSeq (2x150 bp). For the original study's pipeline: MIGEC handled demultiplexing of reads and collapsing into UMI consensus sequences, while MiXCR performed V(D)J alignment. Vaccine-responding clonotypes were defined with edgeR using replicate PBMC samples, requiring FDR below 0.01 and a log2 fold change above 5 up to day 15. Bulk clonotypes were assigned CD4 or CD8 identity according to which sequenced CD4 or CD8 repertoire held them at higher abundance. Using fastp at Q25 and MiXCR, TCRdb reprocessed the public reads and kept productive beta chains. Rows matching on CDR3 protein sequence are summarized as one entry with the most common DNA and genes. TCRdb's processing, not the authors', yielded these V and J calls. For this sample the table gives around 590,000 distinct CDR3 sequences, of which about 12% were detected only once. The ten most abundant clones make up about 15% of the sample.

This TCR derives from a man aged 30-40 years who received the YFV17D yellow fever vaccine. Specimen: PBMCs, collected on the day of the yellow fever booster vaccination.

The CDR3 reads as follows: CASSLNGFDRFSSGANVLTF. Here is the DNA: TGTGCCAGCAGTCTCAATGGATTCGACAGGTTCAGCTCTGGGGCCAACGTCCTGACTTTC. The rearrangement combines TRBV6-2 or TRBV6-3 with TRBJ2-6; tentative D gene TRBD1, with 6 bases matching. The CDR3 has 20 amino acids, counting the end cysteine and phenylalanine. The sequence is cut down to CDR3 DNA, 60 bases in frame from base 1. Looking up the germline V gene yields CDR1 MNHEY and CDR2 SVGEGT. Deletion took 5 bases off V and 0 bases off J, with a span of 23 bases between the germline ends.